This T cell receptor beta chain was obtained from a study of control samples from healthy donors and cancer patients. The junction had 17 bases not matched to a gene; V was cut back by 5 bases and J by 5 bases. This CDR3 has 17 amino acids. Germline loops: CDR1 SGHDT, CDR2 YYEEEE. Clones were sequenced by immunoSEQ multiplex PCR, and TCRdb holds only the in-frame ones, with some missing. Of roughly 76,000 clones listed, 90% to 95% are singletons. The TCR sequence derives from a woman aged 40 to 49 with lung cancer. Sequences were obtained from PBMCs. V is TRBV5-6 and J is TRBJ2-5; 8 nucleotides line up with TRBD2. CDR3 nucleotide sequence: TGTGCCAGCAGTCGTATTAGCGGGGCCAAGGGGATGGAGACCCAGTACTTC. Protein: CASSRISGAKGMETQYF.